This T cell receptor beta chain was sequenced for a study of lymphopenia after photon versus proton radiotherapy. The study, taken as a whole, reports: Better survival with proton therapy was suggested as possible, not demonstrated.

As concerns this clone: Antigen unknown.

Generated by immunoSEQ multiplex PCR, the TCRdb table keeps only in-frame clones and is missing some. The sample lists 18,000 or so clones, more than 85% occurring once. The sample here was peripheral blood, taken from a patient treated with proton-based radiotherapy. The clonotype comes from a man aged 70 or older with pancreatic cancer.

The DNA of the CDR3 is TGTGCCTGGAGTAGGGACAGGGCCGTGAGGGGTGAAGCTTTCTTT. This codes for CAWSRDRAVRGEAFF. This chain uses TRBV30 with TRBJ1-1, with 9 positions matching TRBD1. The CDR3 covers 15 residues. Per germline, CDR1 GTSNPN and CDR2 SVGIG (reference sequence). The trim removed 2 bases at V and 7 bases at J, leaving 11 bases unmatched.